This TCR beta chain was profiled in a study of blood T cell repertoires in COVID-19. Overall study: In each case, the material was cDNA or gDNA derived from T cells, B-cell-depleted T cells, or PBMCs.

Per the original methods: Using reference gene primer amplification, nucleated cell counts were estimated. TCRdb keeps only in-frame clones here, not all; method: immunoSEQ multiplex PCR. V and J calls and clone size are copied from that table; D and trimming were computed from the DNA. The sample contains about 360,000 clones, approximately 86% of which appear only once. The CDR3 consists of 13 residues. Looked up from germline, CDR1 is SGHNT and CDR2 is YYREEE (reference sequence). V shed 1 base and J shed 4 bases, with 8 bases lying between them. The sample taken for sequencing was peripheral blood. The chain combines TRBV5-4 with TRBJ2-5; D is perhaps TRBD2 (6 bases). The clonotype originates from a human donor in a cohort sampled during active COVID-19. The CDR3 here is CASSLLGGETQYF. CDR3 nucleotide sequence: TGTGCCAGCAGCTTGCTGGGGGGAGAGACCCAGTACTTC.